This entry concerns a single T cell receptor (beta chain). By its share of the sample, this clonotype is medium-sized (0.01 to 0.1%). It has no known antigen specificity. Base qualities are not recorded, but no much larger clone differs from it by a single base. RNA was extracted from bulk unsorted tissue and checked for quality with a NanoDrop ND-1000 and an Agilent 2100. Normal lung samples were distant non-tumor tissue taken more than 3 cm from the tumor edge. Donors were newly diagnosed lung cancer patients admitted for thoracic surgery in China between August and November 2014, without prior chemotherapy. Patients who had received previous radiotherapy or chemotherapy, or who had another concurrent cancer, were excluded from the study. Pieces of surgical tissue measuring 1-2 cm3 were kept in RNAlater solution and held at -80 degrees C until needed. This sample is drawn from a study of tumor and adjacent non-tumor tissue in lung cancer (dated by TCRdb to 2017 to 2018). With respect to the entire study: Of the cohort, about a dozen patients had adenocarcinoma, 2 had squamous cell carcinoma and 1 had small cell lung cancer. Ages among the 15 or so patients ranged from about 30 to 85 years, there were about ten men and 5 women, and disease was at TNM stage I to III. Sequencing produced more than 100,000,000 productive TCRbeta reads in total, an average of approximately 4.2 million reads per sample. The study compared bulk TCRbeta repertoires from lung tumor tissue and matched distant non-tumor lung tissue of about 15 lung cancer patients. For each patient, one tumor sample and one normal lung sample were taken, giving approximately 33 paired specimens that underwent TCRbeta CDR3 sequencing.

Library prep was done by multiplex PCR. Sequenced using an Illumina HiSeq 2500. Following protocols modified from ARM-PCR, the researchers constructed TCRbeta libraries through three rounds of nested PCR with primers (Table S4). Before sequencing, PCR products of 200-500 bp were excised from the gel and purified with the QIAquick gel extraction kit. Turning to the authors' computational methods: Trimmomatic was used to clean the reads, FLASH merged the cleaned reads into complete CDR3 sequences, and MiTCR assigned the sequences to V(D)J germline segments. Clonal diversity was calculated as the inverse Simpson's index using VDJtools. A read counted as productive if the sequence was in-frame and lacked a premature stop codon. TCRdb redid the processing of the public reads, applying fastp at Q25 and MiXCR, and retained in-frame beta chains. Rows matching on CDR3 protein sequence are summarized as one entry with the most common DNA and genes. These V and J calls originate from TCRdb's pipeline instead of the authors' own analysis. In this sample the table shows approximately 79,000 distinct CDR3 sequences, over 65% of which occur a single time. 40% of the sample rests with the top ten.

V loses 2 bases, J loses 4 bases, and the germline ends lie 9 bases apart. The germline V gene sets CDR1 to MNHEY and CDR2 to SVGEGT. The CDR3 covers 14 residues, taking in both the cysteine and the phenylalanine. This entry keeps only the CDR3 DNA: 42 bases, framed from base 1. What the authors observed across the whole study: With only around 15 patients in the cohort, the authors noted that larger samples and more detailed clinical data are needed. Significantly higher TCR diversity was found in younger patients, and higher tumor TCR diversity was associated with shorter overall and disease-free survival. Because peripheral blood was not sequenced, blood TCRbeta repertoires in the lung cancer patients of the study were not examined. The methods do not name the sequencing platform or mention unique molecular identifiers. Tumor tissue showed significantly higher TCR diversity (inverse Simpson) than normal lung tissue, at about 400 vs 150 (P = 0.0075, Mann-Whitney U test). In normal lung, the top 100 clones accounted for a significantly larger cumulative share of the repertoire than in tumor tissue.

Specimen: distant non-tumor lung tissue. The clonotype comes from a man between 65 and 80 years old with non-small cell lung cancer. The chain joins TRBV6-2 or TRBV6-3 to TRBJ2-1; there is no confident call for the D gene. Read as DNA, the sequence is TGTGCCAGCAGTTACGGTCAGGAGTACAATGAGCAGTTCTTC. The resulting protein is CASSYGQEYNEQFF.